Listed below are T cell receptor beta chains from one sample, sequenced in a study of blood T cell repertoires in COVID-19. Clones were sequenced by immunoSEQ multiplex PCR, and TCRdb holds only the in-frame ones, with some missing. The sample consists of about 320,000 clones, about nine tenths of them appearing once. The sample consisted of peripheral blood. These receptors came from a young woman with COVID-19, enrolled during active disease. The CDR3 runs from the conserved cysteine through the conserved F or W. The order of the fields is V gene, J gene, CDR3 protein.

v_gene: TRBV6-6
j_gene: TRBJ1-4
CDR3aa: CASSPSVLGEKLFF

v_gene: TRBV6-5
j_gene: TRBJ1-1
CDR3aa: CASSLIRGGAFF

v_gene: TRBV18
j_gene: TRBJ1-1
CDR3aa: CASSPIRGSNTEAFF

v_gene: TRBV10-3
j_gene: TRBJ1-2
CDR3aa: CAISVGGDYGYTF

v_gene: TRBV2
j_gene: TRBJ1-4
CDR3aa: CASRARGQTNEKLFF

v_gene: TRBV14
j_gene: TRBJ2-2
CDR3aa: CASSRGTGAEANTGELFF

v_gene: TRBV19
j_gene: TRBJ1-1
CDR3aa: CASRVTGVTEAFF

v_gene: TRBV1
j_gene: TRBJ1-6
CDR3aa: CTSSPLTGGSSYNSPLHF

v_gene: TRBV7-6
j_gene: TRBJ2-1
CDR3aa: CASSLASGGGDEQFF

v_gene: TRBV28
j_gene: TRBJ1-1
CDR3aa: CASRRGYAGNTEAFF

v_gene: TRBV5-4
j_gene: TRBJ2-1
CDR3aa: CASSWDTGGEQFF

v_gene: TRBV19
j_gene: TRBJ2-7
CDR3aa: CASSKAGLSSYEQYF

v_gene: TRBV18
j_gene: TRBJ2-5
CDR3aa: CASSPLGLQETQYF

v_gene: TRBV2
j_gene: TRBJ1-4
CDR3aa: CASSREMHEKLFF

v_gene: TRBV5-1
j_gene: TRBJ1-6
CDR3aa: CASSLRTGDNSPLHF